The clone carrying this TCR beta chain was counted a few times. As handled by the study authors: The assay estimated nucleated cells by amplifying reference gene primers. Profiled with immunoSEQ multiplex PCR; TCRdb holds only in-frame clones, not every one. The V and J calls and clone size were taken over from that table, and D and trimming were inferred from the DNA. The table lists roughly 200,000 clones, about 83% of them singletons. These data come from a study of blood T cell repertoires in COVID-19. Study overall: Acute-phase and convalescent COVID-19 samples originated in the United States, Italy and Spain. T cells, B-cell-depleted T cells, or PBMCs provided the cDNA or gDNA that served as material.

The CDR3 contains 19 residues. V gave up 3 bases and J gave up 3 bases; unmatched junction bases: 11. From germline, CDR1 is SGHVS and CDR2 FNYEAQ. The TCR was taken from a human donor in a cohort sampled during active COVID-19. The sample was peripheral blood. The chain uses TRBV7-6 and TRBJ2-3; 14 bases fit TRBD2. The CDR3, as DNA: TGTGCCAGCAGCTTTTCCGGGACTAGCGGGGGCATAGAGACAGATACGCAGTATTTT. Its protein product is CASSFSGTSGGIETDTQYF. Looking up the rest from reference TRBV7-6 and TRBJ2-3 gives the full variable domain: GAGVSQSPRYKVTKRGQDVALRCDPISGHVSLYWYRQALGQGPEFLTYFNYEAQQDKSGLPNDRFSAERPEGSISTLTIQRTEQRDSAMYRCASSFSGTSGGIETDTQYFGPGTRLTVL.